The 8 T cell receptor beta chains given below trace back to one sample, sequenced in a study of CD8 T cells in ankylosing spondylitis. Study findings and constraints: Ankylosing spondylitis blood appeared to be characterized by a TCR beta motif of eight highly homologous variants.

TCRdb processed the 5' RACE reads anew with MiXCR; each CDR3 protein has one entry. The table lists under 850,000 distinct CDR3 sequences, 15% to 20% of them singletons, with 19% in the top ten. These receptors have no identified antigens. Material for sequencing was blood, either unsorted or a sorted T cell fraction (not recorded which). These receptors were taken from a male donor with ankylosing spondylitis.

This chain joins TRBV4-3 and TRBJ2-2; 8 bases match TRBD1. Germline CDR1 LGHNA, CDR2 YSLEER. The CDR3 covers 15 residues. V lost 1 base to trimming and J lost 5 bases; unmatched junction nucleotides: 3. DNA for the CDR3: TGCGCCAGCAGCCAAGCCAGGGGGCCTACCGGGGAGCTGTTTTTT. This translates into CASSQARGPTGELFF.

Here the CDR3 DNA reads TGTGCCTGGAGTGGAACTCGTGGGGCCAACGTCCTGACTTTC. Translated, it gives CAWSGTRGANVLTF. The chain carries TRBV30 and TRBJ2-6, with D hard to call. The V end was cut by 1 base, the J end by 3 bases, with 7 bases between. This CDR3 is built from 14 residues. CDR1 is GTSNPN, CDR2 SVGIG, per germline (reference sequence).

This clonotype was counted only a few times. V usage is TRBV27 and J usage is TRBJ2-5; D might be TRBD2 (5 bases). V was trimmed by 6 bases and J by 7 bases, leaving 15 bases between them. The germline V gene encodes CDR1 MNHEY and CDR2 SMNVEV (reference sequence). This CDR3 is 13 amino acids long. The CDR3 bases are TGTGCCAGCAGGAGAGGCGGCGAGGGGACCCAGTACTTC. It yields the protein CASRRGGEGTQYF.

The rearrangement links TRBV2 to TRBJ1-4; D gene uncertain. This CDR3 spans 12 amino acids. The V gene's germline CDR1 is SNHLY and CDR2 FYNNEI. V was shortened by 11 bases and J by 8 bases, with 15 bases between the two germline ends. In nucleotides, the CDR3 is TGTGCCGGCCAAATCGCCGGCGAAAAACTGTTTTTT. It translates to CAGQIAGEKLFF.

Only a few counts were recorded for this clonotype. The chain uses TRBV12-3 or TRBV12-4 and TRBJ2-7, with a possible D match to TRBD2 (6 bases). V gave up 1 base and J gave up 1 base, with 11 bases separating them. The CDR3 contains 15 residues. The CDR3 sequence: CASSLVAAGSYEQYF. CDR3 DNA: TGTGCCAGCAGTTTAGTCGCAGCGGGTTCCTACGAGCAGTACTTC.

The chain carries TRBV4-3 and TRBJ2-7; D could derive from TRBD1 or TRBD2 (6 bases each). The germline V gene has CDR1 LGHNA and CDR2 YSLEER. CDR3 length: 15 amino acids. The V gene lost 0 bases and the J gene lost 7 bases, with 16 bases spanning the gap. This CDR3 reads CASSQDRQGGMEQYF. DNA for the CDR3: TGCGCCAGCAGCCAAGATCGGCAAGGGGGGATGGAGCAGTACTTC.

The chain joins TRBV29-1 to TRBJ2-1; D ambiguous. CDR3 size: 12 residues. Germline V CDR1 and CDR2: SQVTM, ANQGSEA. The CDR3 DNA is TGCAGTACTGGGGTAGGCTACAATGAGCAGTTCTTC. This gives the protein CSTGVGYNEQFF.

This clonotype has more than one count but fewer than ten. The chain has TRBV20-1 and TRBJ1-2, with 7 bases lining up with TRBD1. CDR3 length: 13 amino acids. V lost 5 bases to trimming and J lost 2 bases; unmatched junction nucleotides: 5. Germline V gene data show CDR1 as DFQATT and CDR2 as SNEGSKA (reference sequence). CDR3 loop: CSAGSTGNYGYTF. The CDR3 DNA is TGCAGTGCTGGATCGACAGGGAACTATGGCTACACCTTC.